Below, 32 T cell receptor beta chains from the same sample are listed, as sequenced in a study of blood T cell repertoires in COVID-19. TCRdb keeps only in-frame clones here, not all; method: immunoSEQ multiplex PCR. This table has 150,000 to 200,000 clones, 85% appearing once. The sequencing sample was made of peripheral blood. These receptor sequences come from a man aged 60-69 years with COVID-19, enrolled during active disease.

The V call is TRBV4-2, the J call TRBJ1-5; D uncertain. The germline V gene has CDR1 LGHNA and CDR2 YNFKEQ. The CDR3 contains 14 residues. Trimming pared 5 bases from V and 3 bases from J, leaving 11 bases between. This chain's CDR3 is CASSIYASNQPQHF. CDR3 nucleotide sequence: TGTGCCAGCAGCATTTATGCGTCCAATCAGCCCCAGCATTTT.

The chain employs TRBV2 and TRBJ1-1, with 7 bases identical to TRBD1. Per the germline V gene, CDR1 is SNHLY and CDR2 is FYNNEI. The CDR3 sequence is 14 residues long. V lost 7 bases, J lost 1 base, and 6 bases stayed unmatched. CDR3 bases: TGTGCCAGCATTTTACAGGGGACGAACACTGAAGCTTTCTTT. Encoded protein: CASILQGTNTEAFF.

The V gene is TRBV5-4, the J gene TRBJ1-1; 10 bases map to TRBD1. The length of the CDR3 is 16 residues. Germline CDR1 and CDR2: SGHNT and YYREEE (reference sequence). Germline trimming cut 5 bases from V and 4 bases from J; bases unmatched to any gene: 11. The CDR3 DNA reads TGTGCCAGCAGTTACGCGATAGGACAGGGGGGCACTGAAGCTTTCTTT. Translation gives CASSYAIGQGGTEAFF. The variable domain in full, completed from reference TRBV5-4 and TRBJ1-1, reads ETGVTQSPTHLIKTRGQQVTLRCSSQSGHNTVSWYQQALGQGPQFIFQYYREEENGRGNFPPRFSGLQFPNYSSELNVNALELDDSALYLCASSYAIGQGGTEAFFGQGTRLTVV.

Concerning this clone itself: Additional DNA sequences in this sample encode the identical CDR3. The V call is TRBV19, the J call TRBJ1-1, with TRBD1 matching 8 bases. Germline CDR1 LNHDA, CDR2 SQIVND (reference sequence). The CDR3 is 13 residues long. The V and J ends lost 3 bases and 4 bases, in that order; junction bases with no gene match: 1. Written as DNA, the CDR3 is TGTGCCAGTAGTATTACAGGGGGCACTGAAGCTTTCTTT. Amino acid sequence: CASSITGGTEAFF.

The chain employs TRBV7-9 and TRBJ1-2; tentative D call: TRBD1 (5 bases). The CDR3 covers 12 residues. Germline-derived CDR1 and CDR2 are SEHNR and FQNEAQ (reference sequence). Trimming cost V 3 bases and J 8 bases, with 10 bases left between them. The CDR3 region is CASSLSREGYTF. As DNA, the CDR3 is TGTGCCAGCAGCTTGTCCAGGGAAGGCTACACCTTC. The full variable domain, completed using reference TRBV7-9 and TRBJ1-2, is DTGVSQNPRHKITKRGQNVTFRCDPISEHNRLYWYRQTLGQGPEFLTYFQNEAQLEKSRLLSDRFSAERPKGSFSTLEIQRTEQGDSAMYLCASSLSREGYTFGSGTRLTVV.

This clone was recorded a few times. The chain is built from TRBV7-2 and TRBJ2-2; 7 nucleotides line up with TRBD1. The CDR3 has 14 residues. From germline, CDR1 is SGHTA and CDR2 FQGNSA. The V segment lost 5 bases and the J segment 4 bases; nucleotides outside the gene matches: 4. CDR3 coding DNA: TGTGCCAGCAGCCCGGGACAGCTCACCGGGGAGCTGTTTTTT. It encodes CASSPGQLTGELFF.

This sequence joins TRBV4-2 and TRBJ1-6; TRBD1 agrees at 8 bases. The CDR3 runs to 14 residues. The V and J ends lost 4 bases and 8 bases, in that order; junction bases with no gene match: 4. Germline CDR1 LGHNA, CDR2 YNFKEQ. The chain's CDR3 is CASSRTGGDSPLHF. CDR3 coding DNA: TGTGCCAGCAGCCGAACAGGGGGAGATTCACCCCTCCACTTT.

V gene TRBV18 combines with J gene TRBJ2-3, with D perhaps matching TRBD1 (6 bases). Trimming pared 2 bases from V and 4 bases from J, leaving 7 bases between. The CDR3 has 13 residues. Germline lookup yields CDR1 KGHSH and CDR2 LQKENI. CDR3 coding DNA: TGTGCCAGCTCACCAAGGACAGCAGATACGCAGTATTTT. Protein: CASSPRTADTQYF. The full variable domain, its missing parts supplied by reference TRBV18 and TRBJ2-3, is NAGVMQNPRHLVRRRGQEARLRCSPMKGHSHVYWYRQLPEEGLKFMVYLQKENIIDESGMPKERFSAEFPKEGPSILRIQQVVRGDSAAYFCASSPRTADTQYFGPGTRLTVL.

V and J are TRBV19 and TRBJ1-5, with D possibly being TRBD1 (6 bases). Trimming shortened V by 0 bases and J by 7 bases, and 16 bases separated the two germline ends. Germline V CDR1 and CDR2: LNHDA, SQIVND (reference sequence). There are 16 residues in the CDR3. The chain's CDR3 is CASSIDFGGGRQPQHF. The CDR3 nucleotides are TGTGCCAGTAGTATAGACTTTGGGGGCGGTCGGCAGCCCCAGCATTTT.

The chain couples TRBV24-1 to TRBJ2-3; 7 bases match TRBD2. The V gene's germline CDR1 is KGHDR and CDR2 SFDVKD. V gave up 0 bases and J gave up 1 base; unmatched junction bases: 0. CDR3 length: 15 residues. DNA of the CDR3: TGTGCCACCAGTGATTTGAGCGGGGGCACAGATACGCAGTATTTT. This gives the protein CATSDLSGGTDTQYF.

This clone came up once. The rearrangement joins TRBV28 to TRBJ2-1; 14 positions match TRBD2. This CDR3 has 18 residues. V lost 6 bases to trimming and J lost 7 bases; unmatched junction nucleotides: 14. The germline gives CDR1 MDHEN, CDR2 SYDVKM. DNA of the CDR3: TGTGCCAGCAGCTCCACAGGACTAGCGGGAGGCTGGAAGAATGAGCAGTTCTTC. Its protein product is CASSSTGLAGGWKNEQFF.

The chain employs TRBV29-1 and TRBJ2-3, with D maybe TRBD2 (6 bases). Trimming pared 4 bases from V and 0 bases from J, leaving 17 bases between. From germline, CDR1 is SQVTM and CDR2 ANQGSEA. The CDR3 loop spans 16 amino acids. DNA for the CDR3: TGCAGCGTTGGACGAGTCGGGAGCGATAGCACAGATACGCAGTATTTT. Encoded protein: CSVGRVGSDSTDTQYF.

The chain uses TRBV4-1 and TRBJ2-1; TRBD2 aligns across 10 bases. The CDR3 spans 16 residues. Unmatched junction bases numbered 7, after V lost 4 bases and J lost 4 bases. The germline gives CDR1 MGHRA, CDR2 YSYEKL. The chain's CDR3 is CASSPRLAGEYNEQFF. The CDR3 region has the DNA TGCGCCAGCAGCCCCCGCCTAGCGGGAGAGTACAATGAGCAGTTCTTC.

V gene TRBV6-2 or TRBV6-3 combines with J gene TRBJ1-5; D gene unclear. The germline gives CDR1 MNHEY, CDR2 SVGEGT. This CDR3 is 14 amino acids long. With 4 bases removed from V and 1 base from J, the gap between germline ends came to 8 bases. The CDR3 loop reads CASSLGPSNQPQHF. The CDR3 nucleotides are TGTGCCAGCAGTTTGGGCCCGAGCAATCAGCCCCAGCATTTT.

The rearrangement links TRBV5-1 to TRBJ2-5; TRBD1 matches 9 bases. Germline V gene lookup returns CDR1 SGHRS and CDR2 YFSETQ. The V and J ends lost 1 base and 6 bases, in that order; junction bases with no gene match: 4. The CDR3 has 14 amino acids. CDR3 amino acids: CASSLMGQGKTQYF. The CDR3 coding sequence is TGCGCCAGCAGCTTGATGGGACAGGGAAAGACCCAGTACTTC.

In regard to this clone: Other DNA sequences within the sample encode an identical CDR3. The chain carries TRBV12-3 or TRBV12-4 and TRBJ2-2; D gene unclear. CDR3 length equals 13 residues. V was trimmed by 5 bases and J by 1 base, leaving 5 bases between them. CDR3 amino acids: CASSPGNTGELFF. Written as DNA, the CDR3 is TGTGCCAGCAGTCCAGGGAACACCGGGGAGCTGTTTTTT.

The chain carries TRBV11-3 and TRBJ1-1, with a possible D match to TRBD1 (6 bases). From germline, CDR1 is SGHNT and CDR2 YENEEA. The CDR3 is 13 residues long. V shed 4 bases and J shed 4 bases, with 10 bases lying between them. The CDR3 bases are TGTGCCAGCAGCTGGGACATGAGCACTGAAGCTTTCTTT. Amino acids: CASSWDMSTEAFF.

V and J are TRBV5-6 and TRBJ2-5; 8 bases are shared with TRBD1. There are 15 residues in the CDR3. V lost 4 bases, J lost 5 bases, and 10 bases stayed unmatched. Looked up from germline, CDR1 is SGHDT and CDR2 is YYEEEE. The CDR3 protein is CASSPTGAPSETQYF. In DNA form, the CDR3 reads TGTGCCAGCAGCCCGACAGGGGCGCCTTCCGAGACCCAGTACTTC.

This sequence joins TRBV27 and TRBJ2-1; D is possibly TRBD2 (6 bases). Germline CDR1 is MNHEY and CDR2 is SMNVEV (reference sequence). This CDR3 contains 14 residues. Trimming took 10 bases from V and 1 from J, leaving 14 bases between them. CDR3 DNA: TGTGCCACTTCGGGACTGAGGTCCTACAATGAGCAGTTCTTC. Residues: CATSGLRSYNEQFF.

The chain joins TRBV5-1 to TRBJ2-2; a possible D gene is TRBD2 (6 bases). This CDR3 region has 16 residues. Per germline, CDR1 SGHRS and CDR2 YFSETQ. V was clipped by 2 bases and J by 1 base, with 12 bases between them. CDR3 amino acids: CASSLGWRENTGELFF. For the CDR3, the DNA is TGCGCCAGCAGCTTAGGGTGGCGGGAGAACACCGGGGAGCTGTTTTTT.

This chain uses TRBV5-6 with TRBJ1-4, with a possible D match to TRBD1 (5 bases). Germline CDR1 is SGHDT and CDR2 is YYEEEE. The CDR3 covers 16 residues. The V and J ends lost 0 bases and 0 bases respectively, with 9 bases between them. CDR3 residues: CASSLVGATTNEKLFF. DNA for the CDR3: TGTGCCAGCAGCTTGGTTGGGGCAACAACTAATGAAAAACTGTTTTTT.

The chain links TRBV16 to TRBJ1-5; D is possibly TRBD1 (6 bases). From germline, CDR1 is KGHSY and CDR2 FQNENV. There are 14 residues in the CDR3. The germline V and J ends were trimmed by 2 bases and 5 bases, with 10 bases remaining between them. CDR3 nucleotide sequence: TGTGCCAGCAGCCAAGGGCAGGGGTATCAGCCCCAGCATTTT. Protein: CASSQGQGYQPQHF.

Only one count was recorded for this clone. V usage is TRBV18 and J usage is TRBJ1-5; D remains unclear. The ends were cut back, 5 bases at V and 5 bases at J, with 19 bases in the middle. CDR3 length: 16 amino acids. In germline, CDR1 is KGHSH, CDR2 LQKENI. The CDR3 loop is CASSGEAGTNYQPQHF. CDR3 DNA: TGTGCCAGCTCAGGGGAGGCGGGCACTAACTATCAGCCCCAGCATTTT.

This chain uses TRBV7-3 with TRBJ2-2, with 7 bases identical to TRBD2. This CDR3 contains 15 residues. In germline, CDR1 is SGHTA, CDR2 FQGTGA. V trimming: 2 bases; J trimming: 5 bases; junction bases outside the gene matches: 5. As DNA, the CDR3 is TGTGCCAGCAGCTTAGGCGGGAGTGGTACCGGGGAGCTGTTTTTT. This sequence encodes CASSLGGSGTGELFF.

The chain uses TRBV28 and TRBJ2-2; no definite D call. This CDR3 spans 14 amino acids. V was trimmed by 5 bases and J by 0 bases, leaving 7 bases between them. CDR1 MDHEN and CDR2 SYDVKM come from the germline V gene. CDR3 sequence: CASSGPANTGELFF. CDR3 bases: TGTGCCAGCAGTGGCCCCGCGAACACCGGGGAGCTGTTTTTT.

The genes are TRBV4-2 and TRBJ1-1; D remains unclear. The CDR3 has 14 amino acids. CDR1 and CDR2 (germline): LGHNA, YNFKEQ. V was pared by 1 base and J by 7 bases, with 13 bases between. CDR3 sequence: CASSQGRPEVEAFF. The CDR3 DNA reads as TGTGCCAGCAGCCAAGGGAGGCCCGAGGTTGAAGCTTTCTTT.

This rearrangement joins TRBV6-6 to TRBJ1-2; perhaps TRBD1 as D (6 bases). CDR3 length equals 11 residues. Deletions cut 8 bases from V and 7 bases from J, with 11 bases between. Germline V gene data show CDR1 as MNHNY and CDR2 as SVGAGI (reference sequence). CDR3 DNA: TGTGCCAGCGTTACAGGGAGTGGCTACACCTTC. Translated, it gives CASVTGSGYTF.

V usage is TRBV5-4 and J usage is TRBJ1-1; TRBD1 agrees at 8 bases. The CDR3 loop spans 15 amino acids. J gave up 3 bases and V 4 bases, and 8 bases lay outside the gene matches. In germline, CDR1 is SGHNT, CDR2 YYREEE (reference sequence). CDR3 residues: CASSPGGTGYTEAFF. The CDR3 nucleotides read TGTGCCAGCAGCCCAGGGGGCACAGGGTACACTGAAGCTTTCTTT.

This clone was seen only a few times. The rearrangement uses TRBV28 and TRBJ1-6, with TRBD1 as a possible D gene (5 bases). CDR3 length equals 15 residues. Germline values: CDR1 MDHEN, CDR2 SYDVKM. V lost 5 bases and J lost 4, with 12 bases in between. CDR3 loop: CASSIGGNYNSPLHF. The DNA for the CDR3 is TGTGCCAGCAGTATCGGGGGGAATTATAATTCACCCCTCCACTTT.

J is TRBJ1-1 and V is TRBV30, with 8 bases that match TRBD1. In germline, CDR1 is GTSNPN, CDR2 SVGIG (reference sequence). The CDR3 spans 14 residues. J lost 4 bases, V lost 5 bases, and 9 bases had no gene match. The CDR3 loop is CAWGRAGGVTEAFF. CDR3 bases: TGTGCCTGGGGGAGGGCAGGGGGCGTCACTGAAGCTTTCTTT. The full variable domain, in which reference TRBV30 and TRBJ1-1 provide the parts outside the CDR3, is SQTIHQWPATLVQPVGSPLSLECTVEGTSNPNLYWYRQAAGRGLQLLFYSVGIGQISSEVPQNLSASRPQDRQFILSSKKLLLSDSGFYLCAWGRAGGVTEAFFGQGTRLTVV.

In regard to this clone: Other DNA sequences in the same sample also yield this CDR3. The DNA of the CDR3 is TGCAGCGTTAGACAGGGGGGAACTGAAGCTTTCTTT. Translating gives CSVRQGGTEAFF. The chain combines TRBV29-1 with TRBJ1-1; 9 bases are shared with TRBD1. V gave up 5 bases and J gave up 5 bases; unmatched junction bases: 3. CDR3 length equals 12 residues. The germline V gene has CDR1 SQVTM and CDR2 ANQGSEA. Full variable domain (rest looked up from reference TRBV29-1 and TRBJ1-1): SAVISQKPSRDICQRGTSLTIQCQVDSQVTMMFWYRQQPGQSLTLIATANQGSEATYESGFVIDKFPISRPNLTFSTLTVSNMSPEDSSIYLCSVRQGGTEAFFGQGTRLTVV.

This clone was picked up one time. The rearrangement joins TRBV20-1 to TRBJ2-7; D might be TRBD1 or TRBD2, each matching 5 bases. Per the germline V gene, CDR1 is DFQATT and CDR2 is SNEGSKA (reference sequence). Trimming removed 3 bases at V and 1 base at J, with 13 bases between. The CDR3 consists of 14 residues. CDR3 bases: TGCAGTGCTAGTGGGACGGGGAATTCCTACGAGCAGTACTTC. This encodes CSASGTGNSYEQYF.